Presented here are 31 T cell receptor beta chains from one specimen sequenced in a study of CD8 T cells in Susac syndrome. Reverse transcription of about 0.45 to 1 ug RNA used random hexamers. TCRdb independently ran MiXCR on the immunoSEQ multiplex PCR reads; one entry per CDR3 protein. The repertoire consists of approximately 190,000 distinct CDR3 sequences, with approximately 93% occurring once and the leading ten covering about 0.1%. What was sequenced was CD4+ T cells from PBMCs. All receptors derive from a human donor in good health.

This sequence joins TRBV27 and TRBJ1-1; D is unclear. The length of the CDR3 is 16 residues. The germline V and J ends were trimmed by 5 bases and 0 bases, with 16 bases remaining between them. Germline V lookup: CDR1 MNHEY, CDR2 SMNVEV (reference sequence). The CDR3 region has the DNA TGTGCCAGCAGTCCACGGAAGGCACCCATGAACACTGAAGCTTTCTTT. Translation: CASSPRKAPMNTEAFF.

This chain joins TRBV3-1 and TRBJ2-7, with 7 bases aligning to TRBD2. With 0 bases clipped from V and 3 bases from J, the junction kept 11 bases outside the gene matches. CDR1 LGHDT and CDR2 YNNKEL come from the germline V gene (reference sequence). The CDR3 totals 17 residues. Written as DNA, the CDR3 is TGTGCCAGCAGCCAAGAGACGGCTAGCCGGGGGGACTACGAGCAGTACTTC. Translation: CASSQETASRGDYEQYF.

This clonotype was seen once. Written as DNA, the CDR3 is TGTGCCAGCAGCTTAGGACAGATCACAGATACGCAGTATTTT. Its translation is CASSLGQITDTQYF. The chain combines TRBV7-9 with TRBJ2-3, with D perhaps matching TRBD1 (5 bases). V dropped 1 base and J dropped 2 bases, with 7 bases sitting between them. Germline loops: CDR1 SEHNR, CDR2 FQNEAQ (reference sequence). The CDR3 sequence is 14 residues long. The variable domain in full, with the rest retrieved from reference TRBV7-9 and TRBJ2-3, is DTGVSQNPRHKITKRGQNVTFRCDPISEHNRLYWYRQTLGQGPEFLTYFQNEAQLEKSRLLSDRFSAERPKGSFSTLEIQRTEQGDSAMYLCASSLGQITDTQYFGPGTRLTVL.

The chain carries TRBV28 and TRBJ2-5, with TRBD1 identical over 9 bases. CDR3 length: 15 amino acids. The germline V gene encodes CDR1 MDHEN and CDR2 SYDVKM. V gave up 4 bases and J gave up 2 bases; unmatched junction bases: 5. This chain's CDR3 is CASSSTGQGQETQYF. For the CDR3, the DNA is TGTGCCAGCAGTTCGACGGGACAGGGACAAGAGACCCAGTACTTC.

V is TRBV6-5 and J is TRBJ1-2; the D gene is possibly TRBD1 (5 bases). The length of the CDR3 is 13 residues. The V end lost 6 bases, the J end lost 5 bases, and 13 bases lay between the germline ends. Germline assignment: CDR1 MNHEY and CDR2 SVGAGI. This CDR3 is CASSASSGYGYTF. The CDR3 coding sequence is TGTGCCAGCAGCGCATCCTCAGGGTATGGCTACACCTTC.

This clonotype was picked up one time. The gene calls are TRBV19 and TRBJ1-2, with a tentative D call TRBD1 (5 bases). The germline gives CDR1 LNHDA, CDR2 SQIVND (reference sequence). Trimming removed 0 bases at V and 5 bases at J, with 16 bases between. This CDR3 has 16 residues. CDR3 in DNA: TGTGCCAGTAGTATAGATGCCGACAGCTCGGGATATGGCTACACCTTC. This sequence encodes CASSIDADSSGYGYTF.

The chain carries TRBV11-2 and TRBJ1-1; D gene unclear. Germline V lookup: CDR1 SGHAT, CDR2 FQNNGV. The CDR3 is made up of 18 amino acids. Trimming stripped 0 bases from V and 0 bases from J, with 17 bases between. The CDR3: CASSLELKLGTMNTEAFF. In nucleotides, the CDR3 is TGTGCCAGCAGCTTAGAATTAAAGTTGGGCACAATGAACACTGAAGCTTTCTTT.

The rearrangement uses TRBV10-3 and TRBJ1-1; no definite D call. The CDR3 loop spans 15 amino acids. From germline, CDR1 is ENHRY and CDR2 SYGVKD. Deletions cut 6 bases from V and 1 base from J, with 15 bases between. The CDR3 coding sequence is TGTGCCATCAGGACGGAGATCTCAGCGAACACTGAAGCTTTCTTT. It translates to CAIRTEISANTEAFF.

The chain employs TRBV2 and TRBJ2-5; no clear D. CDR3 length: 16 amino acids. In germline, CDR1 is SNHLY, CDR2 FYNNEI. Trimming stripped 4 bases from V and 5 bases from J, with 20 bases between. The CDR3 spells CASSVGHTMGPETQYF. Here the CDR3 DNA reads TGTGCCAGCAGTGTAGGTCACACCATGGGCCCGGAGACCCAGTACTTC.

V is TRBV19 and J is TRBJ2-3; D is unclear. The CDR3 is made up of 11 amino acids. Germline V gene lookup returns CDR1 LNHDA and CDR2 SQIVND (reference sequence). V dropped 5 bases and J dropped 4 bases, with 4 bases sitting between them. The CDR3 reads CASSYADTQYF. The CDR3 DNA sequence: TGTGCCAGTAGTTACGCAGATACGCAGTATTTT.

The table lists this clonotype with a count of one. The chain combines TRBV9 with TRBJ1-6, with TRBD1 identical over 8 bases. CDR3 length: 16 residues. CDR1 SGDLS and CDR2 YYNGEE come from the germline V gene. V lost 4 bases to trimming and J lost 10 bases; unmatched junction nucleotides: 13. CDR3 nucleotides: TGTGCCAGCAGCACGGGGGTCGGACAGGGAGGATCACCCCTCCACTTT. This gives the protein CASSTGVGQGGSPLHF.

V is TRBV27 and J is TRBJ1-3, with D unresolved. The CDR3 spans 16 residues. Germline values: CDR1 MNHEY, CDR2 SMNVEV (reference sequence). The V and J ends lost 3 bases and 4 bases respectively, with 16 bases between them. Here the CDR3 reads CASSLGSGSGGNTIYF. In DNA, the CDR3 is TGTGCCAGCAGTTTGGGGTCCGGGTCGGGCGGAAACACCATATATTTT.

V and J are TRBV20-1 and TRBJ1-1; the D gene is possibly TRBD1 (6 bases). Trimming took 3 bases from V and 0 from J, leaving 11 bases between them. The germline gives CDR1 DFQATT, CDR2 SNEGSKA (reference sequence). CDR3 length: 14 amino acids. The CDR3 protein is CSARREGVNTEAFF. The CDR3 bases are TGCAGTGCTAGGCGGGAGGGGGTGAACACTGAAGCTTTCTTT.

The chain joins TRBV7-9 to TRBJ1-1; D call uncertain. Germline V CDR1 and CDR2: SEHNR, FQNEAQ (reference sequence). Trimming removed 5 bases from V and 1 base from J, with 8 bases in between. This CDR3 comprises 13 residues. CDR3 in amino acids: CASSPQTNTEAFF. As DNA, the CDR3 is TGTGCCAGCAGCCCACAGACGAACACTGAAGCTTTCTTT. The variable domain in full, completed from reference TRBV7-9 and TRBJ1-1, reads DTGVSQNPRHKITKRGQNVTFRCDPISEHNRLYWYRQTLGQGPEFLTYFQNEAQLEKSRLLSDRFSAERPKGSFSTLEIQRTEQGDSAMYLCASSPQTNTEAFFGQGTRLTVV.

The rearrangement joins TRBV5-1 to TRBJ1-4; tentatively, D is TRBD1 (6 bases). The CDR3 loop spans 14 amino acids. Germline values: CDR1 SGHRS, CDR2 YFSETQ. The germline V and J ends were trimmed by 5 bases and 1 base, with 9 bases remaining between them. CDR3 loop: CASSLGGTNEKLFF. The CDR3 nucleotides read TGCGCCAGCAGTTTAGGGGGAACTAATGAAAAACTGTTTTTT.

This chain connects TRBV5-6 to TRBJ1-2; no clear D gene. CDR1 is SGHDT, CDR2 YYEEEE, per germline. V lost 0 bases to trimming and J lost 7 bases, with 10 bases between them. The CDR3 length is 13 residues. CDR3 protein: CASSLAVMAGYTF. In DNA form, the CDR3 reads TGTGCCAGCAGCTTGGCCGTAATGGCTGGCTACACCTTC.

The chain joins TRBV20-1 to TRBJ1-1; TRBD1 matches at 8 bases. The CDR3 extends over 15 amino acids. Germline V gives CDR1 DFQATT, CDR2 SNEGSKA (reference sequence). Trimming at V came to 4 bases and at J to 4 bases, leaving 11 bases not matched to a gene. The DNA for the CDR3 is TGCAGTGCTACCCCCAACGGACAGGGAGGCACTGAAGCTTTCTTT. Translation: CSATPNGQGGTEAFF.

The CDR3 sequence is CASSLTGGQSYNEQFF. The CDR3 DNA follows: TGTGCCAGCAGCTTAACGGGGGGGCAGTCCTACAATGAGCAGTTCTTC. The V and J genes are TRBV7-3 and TRBJ2-1; maybe TRBD2 (7 bases). Germline assignment: CDR1 SGHTA and CDR2 FQGTGA. The CDR3 is 16 amino acids. V was pared by 0 bases and J by 1 base, with 10 bases between. The full variable domain, with the rest looked up from reference TRBV7-3 and TRBJ2-1, is GAGVSQTPSNKVTEKGKYVELRCDPISGHTALYWYRQSLGQGPEFLIYFQGTGAADDSGLPNDRFFAVRPEGSVSTLKIQRTERGDSAVYLCASSLTGGQSYNEQFFGPGTRLTVL.

V is TRBV6-5 and J is TRBJ2-6; TRBD1 agrees at 9 bases. The CDR3 runs to 17 residues. Trimming took 4 bases from V and 0 from J; bases not matched to a gene: 4. The V gene's germline CDR1 is MNHEY and CDR2 SVGAGI. In DNA, the CDR3 is TGTGCCAGCAGTTCGGGACAGGGACTCTCTGGGGCCAACGTCCTGACTTTC. Its translation is CASSSGQGLSGANVLTF.

The chain has TRBV4-2 and TRBJ2-5; 10 nucleotides match TRBD2. After removal of 0 bases from V and 4 bases from J, the junction contained 14 bases not matched to a gene. Germline CDR1 LGHNA, CDR2 YNFKEQ. The CDR3 loop spans 19 amino acids. The CDR3 loop is CASSQDWQRGGILSETQYF. As DNA, the CDR3 is TGTGCCAGCAGCCAAGATTGGCAGCGGGGGGGCATTCTTTCAGAGACCCAGTACTTC.

This chain uses TRBV28 with TRBJ2-7; 8 nucleotides agree with TRBD1. Trimming cost V 5 bases and J 4 bases; bases outside gene matches: 7. This CDR3 has 14 amino acids. Germline V CDR1 and CDR2: MDHEN, SYDVKM. DNA for the CDR3: TGTGCCAGCAGTCGACAGGGGCCCCCTTACGAGCAGTACGTC. Amino acid sequence: CASSRQGPPYEQYV.

This clonotype was picked up one time. CDR3 coding DNA: TGCGCCAGCAGCCAAGTGCCCCAGGGGTACCTTAATTCACCCCTCCACTTT. It encodes CASSQVPQGYLNSPLHF. The chain joins TRBV4-1 to TRBJ1-6; possible D gene TRBD1, 6 bases. The CDR3 spans 17 residues. The V end lost 1 base, the J end lost 6 bases, and 16 bases lay between the germline ends. Looked up from germline, CDR1 is MGHRA and CDR2 is YSYEKL.

The rearrangement joins TRBV7-2 to TRBJ1-2, with 8 nucleotides matching TRBD1. Trimming at V came to 6 bases and at J to 5 bases, leaving 14 bases not matched to a gene. The CDR3 consists of 16 residues. Germline values: CDR1 SGHTA, CDR2 FQGNSA. In DNA, the CDR3 is TGTGCCAGCAGTCCCACTTCGGCCGGGACAGGATATGGCTACACCTTC. Translated, it gives CASSPTSAGTGYGYTF.

J is TRBJ1-2 and V is TRBV14; maybe TRBD1 (5 bases). The CDR3 is made up of 13 amino acids. Trimming removed 6 bases at V and 4 bases at J, with 12 bases between. Germline-derived CDR1 and CDR2 are SGHDN and FVKESK. The CDR3 is CASSRRVRYGYTF. The DNA for the CDR3 is TGTGCCAGCAGTCGCAGGGTACGCTATGGCTACACCTTC.

The chain employs TRBV20-1 and TRBJ2-2; D call uncertain. Per germline, CDR1 DFQATT and CDR2 SNEGSKA (reference sequence). Between the trimmed V and J ends, which lost 3 bases and 4 bases, there was a span of 6 bases. The CDR3 consists of 12 residues. The CDR3 coding sequence is TGCAGTGCTAGGTCCGGCACCGGGGAGCTGTTTTTT. It translates to CSARSGTGELFF.

The chain has TRBV6-1 and TRBJ2-2; possibly TRBD1 or TRBD2 for D (5 bases each). Trimming shortened V by 6 bases and J by 7 bases, and 21 bases separated the two germline ends. Germline values: CDR1 MNHNS, CDR2 SASEGT. This CDR3 is built from 16 residues. Here the CDR3 DNA reads TGTGCCAGCAGCGAAATGGGTGGGACGTCTCGCGGGGAGCTGTTTTTT. It codes for CASSEMGGTSRGELFF.

The chain uses TRBV29-1 and TRBJ2-1; D possibly uses TRBD1 or TRBD2 (5 bases each). V was cut by 7 bases and J by 10 bases, with 14 bases left in between. This CDR3 comprises 11 residues. CDR1 and CDR2 from the germline V gene are SQVTM and ANQGSEA. The CDR3 is CSAAPGSEQFF. The CDR3 DNA sequence: TGCAGCGCCGCGCCAGGGAGCGAGCAGTTCTTC.

This clonotype was picked up one time. The chain couples TRBV12-3 or TRBV12-4 to TRBJ2-2; weak D call: TRBD2 (5 bases). V shed 2 bases and J shed 13 bases, with 14 bases lying between them. This CDR3 contains 13 residues. The CDR3 sequence: CASSLRTRLRLFF. The CDR3 DNA reads as TGTGCCAGCAGTTTACGGACTCGACTAAGGCTGTTTTTT.

The chain carries TRBV29-1 and TRBJ1-3, with 7 bases matching TRBD1. J lost 0 bases, V lost 6 bases, and 8 bases had no gene match. The CDR3 length is 15 residues. Germline V lookup: CDR1 SQVTM, CDR2 ANQGSEA. CDR3 residues: CSVGLGTASGNTIYF. The CDR3 nucleotides read TGCAGCGTAGGCCTTGGGACAGCCTCTGGAAACACCATATATTTT.

J is TRBJ1-2 and V is TRBV7-2; possible D gene TRBD1, 5 bases. This CDR3 comprises 15 residues. The germline V gene has CDR1 SGHTA and CDR2 FQGNSA. Trimming stripped 5 bases from V and 0 bases from J, with 13 bases between. Written as DNA, the CDR3 is TGTGCCAGCAGCCCCCCCGGGGCAGCTAACTATGGCTACACCTTC. Translated, it gives CASSPPGAANYGYTF.

The chain joins TRBV28 to TRBJ2-3; no reliable D call. V dropped 6 bases and J dropped 0 bases, with 10 bases sitting between them. CDR3 size: 14 residues. The germline V gene encodes CDR1 MDHEN and CDR2 SYDVKM. DNA of the CDR3: TGTGCCAGCAGCGGTCCCTCTAGCACAGATACGCAGTATTTT. Its protein product is CASSGPSSTDTQYF.